These 10 T cell receptor beta chains originate from one sample sequenced in a study of sequential checkpoint blockade in melanoma. The protocol was immunoSEQ multiplex PCR, while the TCRdb copy is restricted to in-frame clones and leaves out a portion. This table has over 9,500 clones, roughly 80% appearing once. As for treatment: randomized to nivolumab then ipilimumab (arm A) or the reverse (arm B). The specimen was CD8+ T cells sorted from blood (inferred from file names), collected from a patient given nivolumab and ipilimumab in sequence. The receptor source for this set is a human donor with melanoma.

The chain employs TRBV6-5 and TRBJ2-7, with D possibly matching TRBD1 (5 bases). The CDR3 contains 16 residues. V dropped 0 bases and J dropped 0 bases, with 12 bases sitting between them. CDR1 and CDR2 (germline): MNHEY, SVGAGI. The CDR3 sequence is CASSYSAYRSSYEQYF. The DNA of the CDR3 is TGTGCCAGCAGTTACTCCGCATACAGGAGCTCCTACGAGCAGTACTTC.

This rearrangement joins TRBV27 to TRBJ2-1, with 10 bases that match TRBD2. Per the germline V gene, CDR1 is MNHEY and CDR2 is SMNVEV (reference sequence). V lost 4 bases and J lost 3; bases outside the gene matches: 3. The CDR3 runs 15 residues. The CDR3 loop reads CASSSGLAVYNEQFF. CDR3 bases: TGTGCCAGCAGTTCAGGACTAGCGGTCTACAATGAGCAGTTCTTC.

The rearrangement uses TRBV11-2 and TRBJ1-6; 10 nucleotides align to TRBD1. The CDR3 consists of 14 residues. J lost 9 bases, V lost 4 bases, and 3 bases had no gene match. Germline V gene sequence: CDR1 SGHAT, CDR2 FQNNGV. CDR3 region: CASSWTGGGSPLHF. The CDR3 DNA reads TGTGCCAGCAGCTGGACAGGGGGTGGTTCACCCCTCCACTTT.

V and J are TRBV10-3 and TRBJ2-5, with no clear D. Germline assignment: CDR1 ENHRY and CDR2 SYGVKD. Trimming removed 3 bases from V and 5 bases from J, with 10 bases in between. This CDR3 has 13 residues. CDR3 protein: CAISEIHTETQYF. The CDR3 bases are TGTGCCATCAGTGAAATACATACGGAGACCCAGTACTTC.

This chain uses TRBV10-3 with TRBJ2-1; D perhaps matches TRBD1 (5 bases). The V gene's germline CDR1 is ENHRY and CDR2 SYGVKD. V lost 6 bases and J lost 5, with 8 bases in between. This CDR3 is 12 amino acids long. CDR3 in amino acids: CAIRIRDNEQFF. The CDR3 coding sequence is TGTGCCATCAGGATCAGGGACAATGAGCAGTTCTTC.

The V call is TRBV5-5, the J call TRBJ2-7, with D maybe TRBD1 (5 bases). V was trimmed by 1 base and J by 3 bases, leaving 11 bases between them. The CDR3 extends over 14 amino acids. The germline CDR1 and CDR2 sequences are SGHKS and YYEKEE (reference sequence). CDR3 in amino acids: CASSLWQGLYEQYF. CDR3 coding DNA: TGTGCCAGCAGCTTGTGGCAGGGCCTCTACGAGCAGTACTTC.

The rearrangement joins TRBV30 to TRBJ2-1; the match to TRBD2 covers 8 bases. CDR3 size: 13 residues. With 5 bases clipped from V and 3 bases from J, the junction kept 3 bases outside the gene matches. Germline values: CDR1 GTSNPN, CDR2 SVGIG (reference sequence). CDR3 loop: CAWGREGYNEQFF. The CDR3 coding sequence is TGTGCCTGGGGTCGGGAGGGCTACAATGAGCAGTTCTTC.

The V gene is TRBV21-1, the J gene TRBJ1-3; the DNA was not compared with TRBD1, the D call given in the table. TRBV21-1 is an annotated pseudogene. This CDR3 is 16 amino acids long. CDR3 residues: CASSKARDRGENTIYF. The DNA of the CDR3 is TGTGCCAGCAGCAAAGCGCGGGACAGGGGCGAAAACACCATATATTTT.

This clone was detected once. The CDR3: CASRSIGGDGYTF. In DNA, the CDR3 is TGTGCCAGCAGGTCCATCGGGGGTGATGGCTACACCTTC. The chain links TRBV27 to TRBJ1-2; TRBD1 might be the D (5 bases). Germline CDR1 MNHEY, CDR2 SMNVEV (reference sequence). V was trimmed by 6 bases and J by 6 bases, leaving 14 bases between them. The CDR3 has 13 residues.

Judged by abundance, this clone is large. This rearrangement joins TRBV7-9 to TRBJ2-7, with D uncertain. V was trimmed by 7 bases and J by 2 bases, leaving 12 bases between them. CDR1 and CDR2 (germline): SEHNR, FQNEAQ (reference sequence). This CDR3 is built from 13 residues. The CDR3 loop is CASNHIDTYEQYF. CDR3 coding DNA: TGTGCCAGCAATCACATTGATACCTACGAGCAGTACTTC.